What follows are 8 T cell receptor beta chains derived from one specimen sequenced in a study of graft-versus-host responses after intestinal transplantation. TCRdb's copy holds only in-frame clones and misses some; the assay was immunoSEQ multiplex PCR. The table lists tens of thousands of clones, 70% to 90% of them singletons. Their antigens are not known. The input for sequencing was unstimulated CD4+ T cells sorted from spleen or lymph node cells, taken before intestinal transplant. These receptors all come from a human donor who received an intestinal transplant.

The chain couples TRBV7-8 to TRBJ2-7, with 8 positions matching TRBD1. V lost 2 bases and J lost 3; bases outside the gene matches: 6. The CDR3 spans 15 residues. Germline CDR1 is SGHVS and CDR2 is FQNEAQ. The CDR3 loop reads CASSLLAGGGYEQYF. In DNA form, the CDR3 reads TGTGCCAGCAGCTTACTTGCAGGGGGCGGCTACGAGCAGTACTTC.

The V and J genes are TRBV5-1 and TRBJ2-1; 8 positions match TRBD1. The germline gives CDR1 SGHRS, CDR2 YFSETQ. The CDR3 has 14 amino acids. V lost 4 bases to trimming and J lost 9 bases; unmatched junction nucleotides: 9. As DNA, the CDR3 is TGCGCCAGCAGCAGAACAGGGGGTTCGGTTGAGCAGTTCTTC. Residues: CASSRTGGSVEQFF.

V usage is TRBV6-1 and J usage is TRBJ2-7; TRBD1 agrees at 7 bases. The CDR3 length is 14 residues. CDR1 and CDR2 (germline): MNHNS, SASEGT. The V segment lost 4 bases and the J segment 2 bases; nucleotides outside the gene matches: 5. The CDR3 bases are TGTGCCAGCAGTGCCGGGACAGCCCCCTACGAGCAGTACTTC. Translated, it gives CASSAGTAPYEQYF.

The V call is TRBV2, the J call TRBJ1-3; D is uncertain. Germline CDR1 and CDR2: SNHLY and FYNNEI. The CDR3 sequence is 16 residues long. V lost 1 base and J 0 bases, leaving 10 bases between the germline ends. CDR3 bases: TGTGCCAGCAGTGAAGGAATGTCAGGCTCTGGAAACACCATATATTTT. As protein: CASSEGMSGSGNTIYF.

The rearrangement links TRBV6-1 to TRBJ1-1; 8 bases are shared with TRBD1. After removal of 5 bases from V and 0 bases from J, the junction contained 5 bases not matched to a gene. The CDR3 sequence is 15 residues long. Per germline, CDR1 MNHNS and CDR2 SASEGT. In DNA, the CDR3 is TGTGCCAGCAGTACTACAGGGGGGGTGAACACTGAAGCTTTCTTT. The encoded protein is CASSTTGGVNTEAFF.

The chain combines TRBV18 with TRBJ2-3; TRBD2 aligns across 8 bases. CDR3 length: 16 residues. The germline V gene encodes CDR1 KGHSH and CDR2 LQKENI. Trimming at V came to 4 bases and at J to 4 bases, leaving 10 bases not matched to a gene. The CDR3 spells CASSQAGLAGSDTQYF. CDR3 bases: TGTGCCAGCTCACAAGCAGGACTAGCAGGGTCAGATACGCAGTATTTT.

This chain links TRBV27 with TRBJ2-1; maybe TRBD2 (6 bases). The CDR3 length is 15 residues. Deletions cut 3 bases from V and 4 bases from J, with 13 bases between. CDR1 MNHEY and CDR2 SMNVEV come from the germline V gene (reference sequence). CDR3 protein: CASSFWGEHYNEQFF. The CDR3 DNA reads TGTGCCAGCAGTTTTTGGGGGGAACATTACAATGAGCAGTTCTTC.

This chain connects TRBV6-1 to TRBJ2-1; 7 nucleotides match TRBD1. The CDR3 has 17 amino acids. Germline V gene sequence: CDR1 MNHNS, CDR2 SASEGT. The J segment lost 2 bases and the V segment lost 4 bases, leaving 11 bases of the junction unmatched. The CDR3 bases are TGTGCCAGCAGTGCCCATAGACAGGGAGTAGCCTACAATGAGCAGTTCTTC. Its protein product is CASSAHRQGVAYNEQFF.